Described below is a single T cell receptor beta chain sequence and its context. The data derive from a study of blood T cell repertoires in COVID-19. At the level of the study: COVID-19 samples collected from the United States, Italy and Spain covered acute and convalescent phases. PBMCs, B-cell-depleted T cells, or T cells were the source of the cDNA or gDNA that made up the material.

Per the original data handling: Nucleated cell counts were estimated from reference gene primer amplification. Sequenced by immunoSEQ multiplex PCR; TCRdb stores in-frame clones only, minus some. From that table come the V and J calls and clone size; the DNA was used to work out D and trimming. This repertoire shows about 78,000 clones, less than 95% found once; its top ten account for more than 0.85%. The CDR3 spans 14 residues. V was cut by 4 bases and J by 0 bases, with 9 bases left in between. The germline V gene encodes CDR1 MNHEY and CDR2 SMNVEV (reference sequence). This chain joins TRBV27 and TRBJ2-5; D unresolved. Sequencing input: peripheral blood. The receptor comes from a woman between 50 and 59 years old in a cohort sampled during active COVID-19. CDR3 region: CASSSGPYQETQYF. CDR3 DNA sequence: TGTGCCAGCAGTTCAGGCCCATACCAAGAGACCCAGTACTTC.